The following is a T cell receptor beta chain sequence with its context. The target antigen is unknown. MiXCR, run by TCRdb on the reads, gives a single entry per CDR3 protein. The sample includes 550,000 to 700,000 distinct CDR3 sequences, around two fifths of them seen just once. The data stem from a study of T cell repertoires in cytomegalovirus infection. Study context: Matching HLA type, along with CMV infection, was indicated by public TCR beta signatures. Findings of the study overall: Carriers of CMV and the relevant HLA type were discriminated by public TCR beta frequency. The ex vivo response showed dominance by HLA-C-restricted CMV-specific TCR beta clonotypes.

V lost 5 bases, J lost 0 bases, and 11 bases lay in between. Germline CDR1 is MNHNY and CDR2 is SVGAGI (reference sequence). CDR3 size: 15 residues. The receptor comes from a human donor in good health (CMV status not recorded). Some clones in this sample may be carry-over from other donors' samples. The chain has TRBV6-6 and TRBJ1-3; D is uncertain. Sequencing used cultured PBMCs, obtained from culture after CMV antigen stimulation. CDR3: CASSLEPYSGNTIYF. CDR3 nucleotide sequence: TGTGCCAGCAGTCTTGAACCTTACTCTGGAAACACCATATATTTT.